This T cell receptor (beta chain) was identified in a study of blood T cells in healthy people across ages. Study-wide results and limits: The study could not conclusively compare naive and antigen-experienced cells, given its unsorted PBMCs.

Comment on this clonotype: The antigen is unknown. With a much larger clone just one base away, this may be a read error.

Combining a sample-barcoded 5' primer with a J-beta primer mix, a second PCR ran for roughly 6 to 12 cycles. TCRdb fed the 5' RACE reads into MiXCR, producing one record per CDR3 protein. Of about 1.7 million distinct CDR3 sequences in the sample, 28% are singletons; the top ten hold roughly 8%. V lost 5 bases to trimming and J lost 3 bases; unmatched junction nucleotides: 6. The CDR3 spans 13 residues. The germline CDR1 and CDR2 sequences are DFQATT and SNEGSKA (reference sequence). Healthy Caucasians from Russia aged roughly 6 to 95 served as donors. This receptor was obtained from a young woman in good health. The rearrangement links TRBV20-1 to TRBJ2-5; TRBD1 agrees at 7 bases. The sample taken for sequencing was blood. CDR3: CSAPTGIEETQYF. For the CDR3, the DNA is TGCAGTGCTCCGACAGGGATAGAAGAGACCCAGTACTTC.